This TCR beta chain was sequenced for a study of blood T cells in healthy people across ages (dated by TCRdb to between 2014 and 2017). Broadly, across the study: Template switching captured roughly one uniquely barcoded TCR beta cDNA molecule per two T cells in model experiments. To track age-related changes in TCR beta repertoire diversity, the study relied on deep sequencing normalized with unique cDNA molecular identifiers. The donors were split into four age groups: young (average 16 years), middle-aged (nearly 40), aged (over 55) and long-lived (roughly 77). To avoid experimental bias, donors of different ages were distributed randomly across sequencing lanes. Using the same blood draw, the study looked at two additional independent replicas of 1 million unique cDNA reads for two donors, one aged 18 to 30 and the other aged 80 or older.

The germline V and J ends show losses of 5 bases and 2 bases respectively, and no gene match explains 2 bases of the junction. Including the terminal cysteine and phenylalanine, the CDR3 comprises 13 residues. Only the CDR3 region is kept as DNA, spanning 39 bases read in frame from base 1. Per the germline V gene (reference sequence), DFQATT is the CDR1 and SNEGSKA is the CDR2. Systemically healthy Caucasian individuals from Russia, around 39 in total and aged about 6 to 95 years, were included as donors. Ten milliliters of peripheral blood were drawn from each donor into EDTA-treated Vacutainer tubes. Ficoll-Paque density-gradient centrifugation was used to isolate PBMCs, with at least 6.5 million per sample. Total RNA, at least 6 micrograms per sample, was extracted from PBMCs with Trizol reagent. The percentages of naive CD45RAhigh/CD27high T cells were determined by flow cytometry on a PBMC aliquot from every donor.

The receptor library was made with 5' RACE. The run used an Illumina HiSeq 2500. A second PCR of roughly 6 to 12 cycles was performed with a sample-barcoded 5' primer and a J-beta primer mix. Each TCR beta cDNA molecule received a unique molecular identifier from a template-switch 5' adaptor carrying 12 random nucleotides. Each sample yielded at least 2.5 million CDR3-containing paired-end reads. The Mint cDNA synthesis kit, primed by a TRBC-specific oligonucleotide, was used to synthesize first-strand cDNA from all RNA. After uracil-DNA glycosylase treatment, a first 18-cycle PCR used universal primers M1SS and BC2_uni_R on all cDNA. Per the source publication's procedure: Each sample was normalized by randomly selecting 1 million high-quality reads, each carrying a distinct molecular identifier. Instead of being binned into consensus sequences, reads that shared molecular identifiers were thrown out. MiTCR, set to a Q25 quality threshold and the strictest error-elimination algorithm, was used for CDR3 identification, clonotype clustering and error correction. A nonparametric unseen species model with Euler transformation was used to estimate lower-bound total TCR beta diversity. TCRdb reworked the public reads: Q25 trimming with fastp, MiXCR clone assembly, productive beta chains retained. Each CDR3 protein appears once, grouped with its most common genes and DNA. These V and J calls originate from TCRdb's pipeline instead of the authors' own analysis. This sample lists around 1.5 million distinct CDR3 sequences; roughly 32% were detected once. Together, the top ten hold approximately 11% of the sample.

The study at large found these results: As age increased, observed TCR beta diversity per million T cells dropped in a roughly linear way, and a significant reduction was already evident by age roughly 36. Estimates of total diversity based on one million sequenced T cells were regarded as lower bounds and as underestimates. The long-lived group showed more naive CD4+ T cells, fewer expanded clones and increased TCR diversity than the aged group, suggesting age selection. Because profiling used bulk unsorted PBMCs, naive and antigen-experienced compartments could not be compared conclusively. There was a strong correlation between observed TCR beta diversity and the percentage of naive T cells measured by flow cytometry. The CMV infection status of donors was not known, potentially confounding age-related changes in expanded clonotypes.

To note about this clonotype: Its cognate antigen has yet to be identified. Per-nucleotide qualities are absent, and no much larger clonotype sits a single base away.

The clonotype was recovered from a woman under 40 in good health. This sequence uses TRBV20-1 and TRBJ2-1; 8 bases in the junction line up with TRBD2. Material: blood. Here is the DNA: TGCAGTGCTCGTAGCGGGGCCTACAATGAGCAGTTCTTC. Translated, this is CSARSGAYNEQFF.